This paragraph covers one TCR beta chain sequence. The antigen is undetermined. TCRdb ran MiXCR on the reads and lists one entry per CDR3 protein. The sample lists some 110,000 distinct CDR3 sequences; over 30% were seen once. This sample is part of a study of T cell repertoires in cytomegalovirus infection. Sequencing used CD8+ T cells from cultured PBMCs, obtained from culture after CMV antigen stimulation. The sequence came from a human donor in good health (CMV status not recorded). Some clones in this sample may be carry-over from other donors' samples.

CDR3 loop: CASSPDRGLYF. In DNA form, the CDR3 reads TGTGCCAGCAGTCCGGACAGGGGATTATACTTC. This rearrangement joins TRBV6-6 to TRBJ2-7, with 9 bases fitting TRBD1. After removal of 5 bases from V and 13 bases from J, the junction contained 6 bases not matched to a gene. Germline CDR1 is MNHNY and CDR2 is SVGAGI (reference sequence). The CDR3 contains 11 residues.